This T cell receptor beta chain stems from a study of CD8+ T cells in alopecia areata. It was cDNA, reverse transcribed from extracted RNA, that served as the sequencing template. TCRdb's copy holds only in-frame clones and misses some; the assay was immunoSEQ multiplex PCR. The table has about 160,000 clones, around three fifths seen once; the top ten hold approximately 15%. Treatment defined: oral pan-JAK inhibitor, 5-10 mg twice daily. Alopecia areata patients had lesional scalp punch biopsies and peripheral blood taken from them. The CDR3 spans 12 residues. V gave up 1 base and J gave up 5 bases, with 5 bases separating them. Germline-derived CDR1 and CDR2 are LNHNV and YYDKDF (reference sequence).

V gene TRBV15 combines with J gene TRBJ2-5; D uncertain. The specimen comprised CD4+ T cells sorted from blood, sampled at week 24, from a patient treated with tofacitinib. This receptor was obtained from a human donor with alopecia areata. The CDR3 nucleotides are TGTGCCACCAGCAGAGGTGGCGAGACCCAGTACTTC. Protein: CATSRGGETQYF.